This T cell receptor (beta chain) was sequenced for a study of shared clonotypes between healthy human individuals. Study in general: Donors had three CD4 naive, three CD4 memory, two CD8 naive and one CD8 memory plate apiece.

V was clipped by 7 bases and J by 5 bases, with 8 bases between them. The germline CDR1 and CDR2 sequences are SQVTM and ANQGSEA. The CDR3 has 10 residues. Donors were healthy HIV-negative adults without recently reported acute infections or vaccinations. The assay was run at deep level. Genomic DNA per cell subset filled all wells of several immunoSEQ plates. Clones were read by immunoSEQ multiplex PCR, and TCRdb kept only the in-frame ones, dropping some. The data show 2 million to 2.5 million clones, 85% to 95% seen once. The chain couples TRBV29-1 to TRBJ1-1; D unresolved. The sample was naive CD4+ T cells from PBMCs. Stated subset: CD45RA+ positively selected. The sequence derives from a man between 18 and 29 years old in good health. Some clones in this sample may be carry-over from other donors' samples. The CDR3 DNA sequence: TGCAGCGCCCGCCATACTGAAGCTTTCTTT. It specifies CSARHTEAFF.